This T cell receptor (beta chain) derives from a study of T-cell memory formation after mild COVID-19. In the study overall: In these data, TCR clusters were largely donor specific.

The TCR alpha and TCR beta cDNA libraries, bearing sample barcodes and UMIs, were generated by 5'RACE using constant-segment primers. TCRdb used MiXCR to reprocess the 5' RACE reads, holding one entry per CDR3 protein. The sample records a few hundred thousand distinct CDR3 sequences, around 24% being singletons. The CDR3 spans 14 residues. Trimming took off 6 bases at V and 7 bases at J, with 16 bases between the two ends. Notes on the study in general: Day 15 to 85 contracting clones showed balanced CD4/CD8; later expanders leaned CD4+.

On this clonotype itself: Its antigen is not identified.

The rearrangement joins TRBV12-3 or TRBV12-4 to TRBJ2-1; D perhaps matches TRBD1 (6 bases). Sequencing was performed on PBMCs or a T cell subset sorted from them (not recorded which). This sequence originates from an adult woman who had mild COVID-19 (a few samples of this study predate the infection). Cell type and time point are not known. CDR3 amino acids: CASRKVGARNEQFF. The CDR3 DNA follows: TGTGCCAGCAGAAAAGTGGGGGCGAGGAATGAGCAGTTCTTC.